A single sample gave rise to the 31 T cell receptor beta chains below, sequenced in a study of shared clonotypes between healthy human individuals. Repertoires were generated with immunoSEQ multiplex PCR, while TCRdb's copy carries only in-frame clones and drops some. The profile shows some 490,000 clones, around 73% of them singletons. Sequences were obtained from PBMCs. The origin of the receptors is a woman aged 40 to 50 in good health. Some clones in this sample may be carry-over from other donors' samples.

As for this clone: The same CDR3 can be traced to other DNA sequences in this sample. V and J are TRBV6-4 and TRBJ2-1, with TRBD2 identical over 13 bases. The length of the CDR3 is 14 residues. Germline lookup yields CDR1 MRHNA and CDR2 SNTAGT. V trimming: 4 bases; J trimming: 6 bases; junction bases outside the gene matches: 0. Here the CDR3 reads CASSGLAGGNEQFF. CDR3 bases: TGTGCCAGCAGTGGACTAGCGGGAGGCAATGAGCAGTTCTTC.

This rearrangement joins TRBV11-3 to TRBJ2-1; 14 bases map to TRBD2. V shed 4 bases and J 8 bases; nucleotides not matched to a gene: 4. This CDR3 has 15 residues. Germline V gives CDR1 SGHNT, CDR2 YENEEA. CDR3 protein: CASSSGGLAGDEQFF. CDR3 coding DNA: TGTGCCAGCAGCTCAGGGGGACTAGCGGGAGATGAGCAGTTCTTC. The variable domain in full, completed from reference TRBV11-3 and TRBJ2-1, reads EAGVVQSPRYKIIEKKQPVAFWCNPISGHNTLYWYLQNLGQGPELLIRYENEEAVDDSQLPKDRFSAERLKGVDSTLKIQPAELGDSAVYLCASSSGGLAGDEQFFGPGTRLTVL.

This chain links TRBV10-3 with TRBJ2-2; D ambiguous. Germline V CDR1 and CDR2: ENHRY, SYGVKD. The CDR3 runs to 13 residues. Trimming removed 4 bases at V and 5 bases at J, with 8 bases between. The CDR3 coding sequence is TGTGCCATCAGTGGTGGGAAAACCGGGGAGCTGTTTTTT. Protein: CAISGGKTGELFF.

This clone has more than one count but fewer than ten. The chain joins TRBV28 to TRBJ1-1, with D perhaps matching TRBD1 (6 bases). The CDR3 totals 13 residues. Between the trimmed V and J ends, which lost 5 bases and 10 bases, there was a span of 17 bases. Germline assignment: CDR1 MDHEN and CDR2 SYDVKM. DNA of the CDR3: TGTGCCAGCAGTCCATCCCACAGGGAGGGAGCTTTCTTT. Its translation is CASSPSHREGAFF.

The chain is built from TRBV30 and TRBJ2-7, with 9 bases that match TRBD1. V shed 0 bases, J shed 5 bases, and the junction held 5 bases outside the gene matches. This CDR3 is built from 14 residues. CDR1 is GTSNPN and CDR2 is SVGIG in the germline V gene (reference sequence). CDR3 sequence reads: CAWSVRTGANEQYF. The DNA for the CDR3 is TGTGCCTGGAGTGTTAGGACAGGGGCCAACGAGCAGTACTTC.

The table lists this clone with a few counts. This sequence joins TRBV6-5 and TRBJ1-6, with D tentatively TRBD1 (6 bases). V was pared by 0 bases and J by 6 bases, with 12 bases between. The CDR3 runs 16 residues. CDR1 and CDR2 from the germline V gene are MNHEY and SVGAGI. The CDR3 loop reads CASSYSSGGGNSPLHF. The CDR3 bases are TGTGCCAGCAGTTACTCGTCCGGGGGCGGTAATTCACCCCTCCACTTT.

In regard to this clone: Different DNA sequences within this sample yield the same CDR3. The chain uses TRBV2 and TRBJ2-7; D may be TRBD2 (5 bases). Germline loops: CDR1 SNHLY, CDR2 FYNNEI. The CDR3 sequence is 12 residues long. The CDR3 nucleotides read TGTGCTTCCTCGGGGAGCTCCTACGAGCAGTACTTC. It codes for CASSGSSYEQYF.

This chain links TRBV4-1 with TRBJ1-2; 9 bases match TRBD1. Per the germline V gene, CDR1 is MGHRA and CDR2 is YSYEKL. The junction had 14 bases not matched to a gene; V was cut back by 2 bases and J by 7 bases. The CDR3 loop spans 17 amino acids. The CDR3 loop reads CASSQLGTGSMSRGYTF. The CDR3 bases are TGCGCCAGCAGCCAACTCGGGACAGGGTCTATGTCGCGTGGCTACACCTTC.

This chain uses TRBV5-6 with TRBJ2-5, with 7 bases lining up with TRBD2. Germline V CDR1 and CDR2: SGHDT, YYEEEE. The CDR3 has 15 amino acids. V was clipped by 1 base and J by 4 bases; unmatched bases: 7. Here the CDR3 reads CASSLRRERGETQYF. The CDR3 nucleotides read TGTGCCAGCAGCTTGAGGCGGGAGAGAGGAGAGACCCAGTACTTC.

J is TRBJ2-7 and V is TRBV7-3, with D possibly being TRBD1 or TRBD2 (5 bases each). Germline V CDR1 and CDR2: SGHTA, FQGTGA. V lost 2 bases and J lost 3, with 11 bases in between. The CDR3 totals 14 residues. CDR3 DNA sequence: TGTGCCAGCAGCTTAGTAGGGACCAGCTACGAGCAGTACTTC. Its translation is CASSLVGTSYEQYF.

The genes are TRBV19 and TRBJ1-1; no clear D. V lost 5 bases and J 3 bases, leaving 13 bases between the germline ends. CDR1 and CDR2 (germline): LNHDA, SQIVND (reference sequence). There are 14 residues in the CDR3. CDR3 nucleotide sequence: TGTGCCAGTAGTCCCCAGATCCGGGACACTGAAGCTTTCTTT. It is translated as CASSPQIRDTEAFF.

The chain joins TRBV14 to TRBJ1-5, with D possibly TRBD1 on 6 matching bases. Trimming cost V 4 bases and J 7 bases, with 11 bases left between them. The CDR3 has 13 amino acids. Germline V CDR1 and CDR2: SGHDN, FVKESK. In DNA form, the CDR3 reads TGTGCCAGCAGCCCCGGACAGTACCAGCCCCAGCATTTT. Encoded protein: CASSPGQYQPQHF.

The genes are TRBV9 and TRBJ2-7; TRBD2 aligns across 10 bases. Per the germline V gene, CDR1 is SGDLS and CDR2 is YYNGEE. The CDR3 contains 15 residues. Trimming removed 0 bases from V and 3 bases from J; junction bases left unmatched: 3. The CDR3 coding sequence is TGTGCCAGCAGCGTAGCGGCTAGCGGGAGCTACGAGCAGTACTTC. This translates into CASSVAASGSYEQYF.

This chain connects TRBV29-1 to TRBJ2-5; D might be TRBD1 (6 bases). Near its end, the DNA agrees better with TRBJ2-7, so the J call may be wrong. This CDR3 comprises 13 residues. In germline, CDR1 is SQVTM, CDR2 ANQGSEA. This CDR3 reads CSVAVYRVDEQYF. The CDR3 nucleotides are TGCAGCGTTGCAGTATACAGGGTAGACGAGCAGTACTTC.

The CDR3 DNA reads as TGCGCCAGCAGCAAGACTAGCGGGAGATCTCCTACCGGGGAGCTGTTTTTT. As protein: CASSKTSGRSPTGELFF. The V call is TRBV5-1, the J call TRBJ2-2; 12 bases match TRBD2. The CDR3 sequence is 17 residues long. Germline CDR1 and CDR2: SGHRS and YFSETQ. Losses at the gene ends were 4 bases for V and 5 bases for J; bases not matched to a gene: 9.

For this clone: Other DNA sequences in this sample translate to the same CDR3. The chain couples TRBV20-1 to TRBJ1-2; no reliable D call. In germline, CDR1 is DFQATT, CDR2 SNEGSKA (reference sequence). This CDR3 is built from 10 residues. V was trimmed by 6 bases and J by 4 bases, leaving 6 bases between them. The DNA of the CDR3 is TGCAGTGCCCAAATCTATGGCTACACCTTC. Residues: CSAQIYGYTF.

Many counts were recorded for this clone. Other DNA sequences within the sample encode an identical CDR3. The chain carries TRBV12-5 and TRBJ2-5; TRBD2 matches 13 bases. This CDR3 is 21 amino acids long. In germline, CDR1 is LGHNT, CDR2 FRNRAP. V shed 1 base, J shed 3 bases, and the junction held 17 bases outside the gene matches. The CDR3 sequence is CASGLDRVRPEGLAGEETQYF. As DNA, the CDR3 is TGTGCTAGTGGTTTGGACAGGGTGAGACCTGAAGGACTAGCGGGAGAAGAGACCCAGTACTTC.

The chain joins TRBV4-1 to TRBJ2-5, with unresolved D. The end of the DNA is better explained by TRBJ2-7, so the J call may be wrong. The germline V gene encodes CDR1 MGHRA and CDR2 YSYEKL. The CDR3 has 14 amino acids. The CDR3 here is CASSQEVILAEQYF. The CDR3 nucleotides read TGCGCCAGCAGCCAAGAGGTTATTTTAGCCGAGCAGTACTTC.

As regards this clone: A far bigger clonotype differs at one base, so this is likely a read error. This chain connects TRBV4-3 to TRBJ2-3, with D unclear. Germline CDR1 reads LGHNA; CDR2 reads YSLEER. CDR3 size: 14 residues. Trimming removed 4 bases at V and 8 bases at J, with 16 bases between. CDR3 bases: TGCGCCAGCAGCCGAGATAGCAGCCGGGCTACGCAGTATTTT. Translating gives CASSRDSSRATQYF.

The chain carries TRBV27 and TRBJ1-1; possibly TRBD1 for D (6 bases). The V gene lost 1 base and the J gene lost 5 bases, with 14 bases spanning the gap. This CDR3 contains 15 residues. Germline V lookup: CDR1 MNHEY, CDR2 SMNVEV (reference sequence). The CDR3 DNA reads TGTGCCAGCAGTTTATACGGGGGGCAAGGAACTGAAGCTTTCTTT. Its protein product is CASSLYGGQGTEAFF.

The V call is TRBV30, the J call TRBJ2-7; D is unresolved. The CDR3 contains 11 residues. The germline V and J ends were trimmed by 4 bases and 2 bases, with 6 bases remaining between them. Looked up from germline, CDR1 is GTSNPN and CDR2 is SVGIG (reference sequence). This chain's CDR3 is CAWTSAYEQYF. The CDR3 nucleotides are TGTGCCTGGACATCCGCCTACGAGCAGTACTTC. Full variable domain (missing parts from reference TRBV30 and TRBJ2-7): SQTIHQWPATLVQPVGSPLSLECTVEGTSNPNLYWYRQAAGRGLQLLFYSVGIGQISSEVPQNLSASRPQDRQFILSSKKLLLSDSGFYLCAWTSAYEQYFGPGTRLTVT.

Regarding this clone: This sample includes further DNA sequences coding for the same CDR3. The rearrangement uses TRBV7-2 and TRBJ2-3, with no clear D. Looked up from germline, CDR1 is SGHTA and CDR2 is FQGNSA. The V and J ends lost 2 bases and 1 base respectively, with 7 bases between them. This CDR3 contains 14 residues. CDR3 in amino acids: CASSLTGGTDTQYF. The CDR3 nucleotides are TGTGCCAGCAGCTTAACTGGAGGCACAGATACGCAGTATTTT. The variable domain in full, with the rest retrieved from reference TRBV7-2 and TRBJ2-3, is GAGVSQSPSNKVTEKGKDVELRCDPISGHTALYWYRQSLGQGLEFLIYFQGNSAPDKSGLPSDRFSAERTGGSVSTLTIQRTQQEDSAVYLCASSLTGGTDTQYFGPGTRLTVL.

The rearrangement links TRBV4-3 to TRBJ2-1, with 8 bases aligning to TRBD2. V shed 1 base, J shed 4 bases, and the junction held 6 bases outside the gene matches. This CDR3 spans 16 amino acids. The germline CDR1 and CDR2 sequences are LGHNA and YSLEER. The CDR3 protein is CASSQASGLYYNEQFF. CDR3 bases: TGCGCCAGCAGCCAAGCTAGCGGGCTCTATTACAATGAGCAGTTCTTC.

The J gene is TRBJ2-1, the V gene TRBV7-8, with D possibly being TRBD2 (6 bases). Trimming left V 5 bases short and J 3 bases short, with 17 bases between. This CDR3 has 16 amino acids. Germline CDR1 is SGHVS and CDR2 is FQNEAQ. CDR3 DNA sequence: TGTGCCAGCAGCCCGTCTGTAGCGGAGCTCTACAATGAGCAGTTCTTC. This sequence encodes CASSPSVAELYNEQFF. Drawing the rest from reference TRBV7-8 and TRBJ2-1, the complete variable domain is GAGVSQSPRYKVAKRGQDVALRCDPISGHVSLFWYQQALGQGPEFLTYFQNEAQLDKSGLPSDRFFAERPEGSVSTLKIQRTQQEDSAVYLCASSPSVAELYNEQFFGPGTRLTVL.

This chain joins TRBV5-4 and TRBJ2-3; 8 bases fit TRBD2. The CDR3 runs 17 residues. Trimming took 2 bases from V and 0 from J; bases not matched to a gene: 8. From germline, CDR1 is SGHNT and CDR2 YYREEE (reference sequence). The CDR3 sequence: CASSFGTSISSTDTQYF. CDR3 DNA sequence: TGTGCCAGCAGCTTCGGGACTAGTATCTCTAGCACAGATACGCAGTATTTT. Supplemented by reference TRBV5-4 and TRBJ2-3, the full variable domain reads ETGVTQSPTHLIKTRGQQVTLRCSSQSGHNTVSWYQQALGQGPQFIFQYYREEENGRGNFPPRFSGLQFPNYSSELNVNALELDDSALYLCASSFGTSISSTDTQYFGPGTRLTVL.

V is TRBV2 and J is TRBJ2-7; TRBD2 agrees at 10 bases. V was clipped by 5 bases and J by 2 bases; unmatched bases: 6. Germline loops: CDR1 SNHLY, CDR2 FYNNEI. The CDR3 contains 15 residues. The CDR3 DNA sequence: TGTGCCAGCAGTCCCCGGACTAGCGGAGCCTACGAGCAGTACTTC. Its protein product is CASSPRTSGAYEQYF.

In regard to this clone: This may stem from a read error, because a much larger clone lies one nucleotide away. This rearrangement joins TRBV27 to TRBJ2-2; D unclear. The CDR3 runs 11 residues. The ends were cut back, 6 bases at V and 3 bases at J, with 2 bases in the middle. Germline values: CDR1 MNHEY, CDR2 SMNVEV (reference sequence). The CDR3 region is CASRDTGELFF. For the CDR3, the DNA is TGTGCCAGCAGAGACACCGGGGAGCTGTTTTTT.

This rearrangement joins TRBV5-1 to TRBJ2-3; D not resolved. V was trimmed by 3 bases and J by 2 bases, leaving 13 bases between them. The CDR3 consists of 15 residues. CDR1 SGHRS and CDR2 YFSETQ come from the germline V gene. CDR3 loop: CASSWMEFLTDTQYF. CDR3 in DNA: TGCGCCAGCAGCTGGATGGAGTTTCTCACAGATACGCAGTATTTT.

The sample holds a few counts of this clone. The chain employs TRBV5-6 and TRBJ1-4, with TRBD1 as a possible D gene (6 bases). Between the trimmed V and J ends, which lost 4 bases and 8 bases, there was a span of 15 bases. The CDR3 runs to 14 residues. The germline CDR1 and CDR2 sequences are SGHDT and YYEEEE. The CDR3 coding sequence is TGTGCCAGCAGCCCACAGGGAGTAGGGGAAAAACTGTTTTTT. Encoded protein: CASSPQGVGEKLFF.

The chain employs TRBV7-9 and TRBJ1-2; 8 bases map to TRBD1. The CDR3 spans 13 residues. Trimming took 3 bases from V and 7 from J; bases not matched to a gene: 4. Germline CDR1 and CDR2: SEHNR and FQNEAQ (reference sequence). The DNA of the CDR3 is TGTGCCAGCAGCTTTACAGGGGGAGCTGGCTACACCTTC. Translated, it gives CASSFTGGAGYTF.

This chain links TRBV28 with TRBJ2-7; 7 nucleotides agree with TRBD2. The germline V gene encodes CDR1 MDHEN and CDR2 SYDVKM. Trimming at V came to 3 bases and at J to 1 base, leaving 6 bases not matched to a gene. This CDR3 has 15 residues. The CDR3 is CASSFMGGESYEQYF. The CDR3 nucleotides read TGTGCCAGCAGTTTTATGGGGGGGGAATCCTACGAGCAGTACTTC.